The clone carrying this T cell receptor (beta chain) was observed at least ten times. CDR3 size: 13 residues. The V gene's germline CDR1 is SGHAT and CDR2 FQNNGV. Trimming left V 5 bases short and J 10 bases short, with 15 bases between. The sample is drawn from a study of regulatory T cells in long-lasting Graves disease. Building the TCR beta libraries relied on iRepertoire HTBI primers, and CDR3 regions underwent Arm-PCR. TCRdb ran MiXCR on the multiplex PCR reads and lists one entry per CDR3 protein. The sample has more than 450,000 distinct CDR3 sequences, roughly 16% seen once. The time point is: newly diagnosed GD, antithyroid drugs for less than 3 months. PBMC RNA served as the TCR library source. These data were likewise used in another study, on T cells in Graves' hyperthyroidism and ophthalmopathy.

The sample in question was peripheral blood mononuclear cells (PBMCs), obtained at new diagnosis, from a patient treated with antithyroid drugs. The V and J genes are TRBV11-2 and TRBJ2-1; the D is unclear. This receptor was taken from a man aged 35 to 55 with Graves disease. The CDR3 here is CASSPPWGREQFF. The CDR3 DNA follows: TGTGCCAGCAGCCCGCCGTGGGGTCGGGAGCAGTTCTTC. Full variable domain (missing parts from reference TRBV11-2 and TRBJ2-1): EAGVAQSPRYKIIEKRQSVAFWCNPISGHATLYWYQQILGQGPKLLIQFQNNGVVDDSQLPKDRFSAERLKGVDSTLKIQPAKLEDSAVYLCASSPPWGREQFFGPGTRLTVL.